What follows are 28 T cell receptor beta chains derived from one specimen sequenced in a study of OX40 agonist ivuxolimab in advanced cancers. Assay: immunoSEQ multiplex PCR; the TCRdb copy retains only in-frame clones and omits some. The sample has about 38,000 clones; about nine tenths are singletons. This specimen consisted of CD4+ or CD8+ T cells sorted from blood, obtained in a trial of the OX40 agonist ivuxolimab. These receptors all come from an adult with an advanced solid tumor such as melanoma, head and neck, liver or kidney cancer.

A single count supports this clone. V usage is TRBV13 and J usage is TRBJ2-7; 11 nucleotides line up with TRBD2. This CDR3 spans 14 amino acids. CDR1 is PRHDT, CDR2 FYEKMQ, per germline (reference sequence). Trimming at V came to 4 bases and at J to 3 bases, leaving 2 bases not matched to a gene. The CDR3 reads CASSSGLAVYEQYF. The CDR3 region has the DNA TGTGCCAGCAGCTCGGGACTAGCGGTCTACGAGCAGTACTTC.

This clone appeared a few times. The rearrangement links TRBV7-9 to TRBJ1-2, with D perhaps TRBD1 (6 bases). In germline, CDR1 is SEHNR, CDR2 FQNEAQ (reference sequence). The V end lost 2 bases, the J end lost 6 bases, and 16 bases lay between the germline ends. This CDR3 region has 15 residues. CDR3 in DNA: TGTGCCAGCAGCTTACCACTAGGGGGGAGGAATGGCTACACCTTC. Translating gives CASSLPLGGRNGYTF.

J is TRBJ2-3 and V is TRBV13; the D gene is possibly TRBD2 (7 bases). This CDR3 spans 14 amino acids. V shed 2 bases and J shed 3 bases, with 9 bases lying between them. Germline V gene lookup returns CDR1 PRHDT and CDR2 FYEKMQ (reference sequence). The CDR3 coding sequence is TGTGCCAGCAGCTTACGGGGGGCAACAGATACGCAGTATTTT. Translated: CASSLRGATDTQYF. Filled out from reference TRBV13 and TRBJ2-3, the complete variable domain reads AAGVIQSPRHLIKEKRETATLKCYPIPRHDTVYWYQQGPGQDPQFLISFYEKMQSDKGSIPDRFSAQQFSDYHSELNMSSLELGDSALYFCASSLRGATDTQYFGPGTRLTVL.

The V call is TRBV7-6, the J call TRBJ2-3; 10 bases are a match to TRBD2. The trim removed 5 bases at V and 3 bases at J, leaving 8 bases unmatched. The CDR3 covers 16 residues. Germline CDR1 and CDR2: SGHVS and FNYEAQ. The CDR3 sequence: CASSQAASGRTDTQYF. In DNA, the CDR3 is TGTGCCAGCAGCCAAGCCGCTAGCGGGAGAACAGATACGCAGTATTTT. The full variable domain, its missing parts supplied by reference TRBV7-6 and TRBJ2-3, is GAGVSQSPRYKVTKRGQDVALRCDPISGHVSLYWYRQALGQGPEFLTYFNYEAQQDKSGLPNDRFSAERPEGSISTLTIQRTEQRDSAMYRCASSQAASGRTDTQYFGPGTRLTVL.

The CDR3 DNA follows: TGTGCCAGCAGCTTACATGCGAACACTGAAGCTTTCTTT. It yields the protein CASSLHANTEAFF. The chain joins TRBV7-3 to TRBJ1-1; D unclear. The length of the CDR3 is 13 residues. Germline V gives CDR1 SGHTA, CDR2 FQGTGA. With 2 bases removed from V and 1 base from J, the gap between germline ends came to 5 bases.

Here the CDR3 DNA reads TGTGCCAGCAGTCCACAGGTTTACAATCAGCCCCAGCATTTT. Protein: CASSPQVYNQPQHF. V and J are TRBV6-1 and TRBJ1-5; maybe TRBD1 (5 bases). The CDR3 totals 14 residues. Germline V CDR1 and CDR2: MNHNS, SASEGT. V gave up 5 bases and J gave up 3 bases, with 11 bases separating them.

J is TRBJ2-1 and V is TRBV7-2; TRBD2 agrees at 9 bases. CDR3 length: 15 residues. The V segment lost 4 bases and the J segment 8 bases; nucleotides outside the gene matches: 9. CDR1 is SGHTA, CDR2 FQGNSA, per germline. CDR3 region: CASSSLAGEGHEQFF. CDR3 in DNA: TGTGCCAGCAGCTCCTTAGCGGGAGAAGGGCATGAGCAGTTCTTC. The full variable domain, in which reference TRBV7-2 and TRBJ2-1 provide the parts outside the CDR3, is GAGVSQSPSNKVTEKGKDVELRCDPISGHTALYWYRQSLGQGLEFLIYFQGNSAPDKSGLPSDRFSAERTGGSVSTLTIQRTQQEDSAVYLCASSSLAGEGHEQFFGPGTRLTVL.

The V and J genes are TRBV5-4 and TRBJ1-4; TRBD1 might be the D (6 bases). The V end was cut by 4 bases, the J end by 8 bases, with 18 bases between. CDR3 length equals 15 residues. Germline V gives CDR1 SGHNT, CDR2 YYREEE (reference sequence). The CDR3 DNA follows: TGTGCCAGCAGCCAGTCGACAGGATTAGGAGAAAAACTGTTTTTT. Residues: CASSQSTGLGEKLFF.

V gene TRBV29-1 combines with J gene TRBJ2-3; 8 positions agree with TRBD2. Germline lookup yields CDR1 SQVTM and CDR2 ANQGSEA. CDR3 length: 15 residues. V dropped 6 bases and J dropped 5; count of bases not matched to a gene: 13. The CDR3 loop reads CSVDAGTRFRDTQYF. The CDR3, as DNA: TGCAGCGTAGACGCCGGGACTAGATTTCGAGATACGCAGTATTTT.

V and J are TRBV28 and TRBJ2-1, with 9 nucleotides matching TRBD2. The germline CDR1 and CDR2 sequences are MDHEN and SYDVKM. V was clipped by 5 bases and J by 2 bases; unmatched bases: 4. This CDR3 spans 15 amino acids. The CDR3 bases are TGTGCCAGCAGTACCCGACTAGCGGCCTACAATGAGCAGTTCTTC. Its translation: CASSTRLAAYNEQFF. Combining the CDR3 with reference TRBV28 and TRBJ2-1 gives the whole variable domain DVKVTQSSRYLVKRTGEKVFLECVQDMDHENMFWYRQDPGLGLRLIYFSYDVKMKEKGDIPEGYSVSREKKERFSLILESASTNQTSMYLCASSTRLAAYNEQFFGPGTRLTVL.

The J gene is TRBJ1-2, the V gene TRBV7-9; the D gene is possibly TRBD1 (6 bases). V dropped 3 bases and J dropped 4 bases, with 12 bases sitting between them. The CDR3 is 14 amino acids. Germline V lookup: CDR1 SEHNR, CDR2 FQNEAQ (reference sequence). The CDR3, as DNA: TGTGCCAGCAGCTTCCCCGGGACACTCTATGGCTACACCTTC. This codes for CASSFPGTLYGYTF.

J is TRBJ1-1 and V is TRBV2, with TRBD1 matching 7 bases. V lost 6 bases, J lost 7 bases, and 5 bases stayed unmatched. The CDR3 is made up of 12 amino acids. Germline CDR1 is SNHLY and CDR2 is FYNNEI. The CDR3 loop is CASRGQSLEAFF. The CDR3 DNA sequence: TGTGCCAGCAGGGGACAGAGCCTTGAAGCTTTCTTT.

In this sample, this clone turned up a few times. The V and J genes are TRBV28 and TRBJ2-7, with no clear D. The V and J ends lost 6 bases and 5 bases respectively, with 14 bases between them. In germline, CDR1 is MDHEN, CDR2 SYDVKM. The CDR3 loop spans 13 amino acids. Here the CDR3 reads CASRRLTGHEQYF. CDR3 coding DNA: TGTGCCAGCAGGCGCTTAACGGGCCACGAGCAGTACTTC.

CDR3 sequence: CASSSPGTTNEQFF. The CDR3 DNA reads TGTGCCAGCAGCTCCCCCGGGACTACAAATGAGCAGTTCTTC. V is TRBV7-9 and J is TRBJ2-1; 7 bases line up with TRBD2. The V gene end was trimmed by 4 bases and the J gene end by 7 bases; junction bases not matched to a gene: 7. Germline V gene lookup returns CDR1 SEHNR and CDR2 FQNEAQ (reference sequence). The CDR3 consists of 14 residues.

This clone was seen only once. The rearrangement joins TRBV5-6 to TRBJ2-7; no clear D gene. Germline V gene data show CDR1 as SGHDT and CDR2 as YYEEEE. V dropped 0 bases and J dropped 5 bases, with 6 bases sitting between them. CDR3 length: 12 residues. CDR3 in DNA: TGTGCCAGCAGCTTGGCCGCTCACGAGCAGTACTTC. Translation gives CASSLAAHEQYF.

This CDR3 is CASSLDGRMNTEAFF. CDR3 nucleotides: TGTGCCAGCAGCTTAGATGGCAGAATGAACACTGAAGCTTTCTTT. This rearrangement joins TRBV11-3 to TRBJ1-1; D is unclear. CDR1 and CDR2 from the germline V gene are SGHNT and YENEEA. The V gene lost 0 bases and the J gene lost 0 bases, with 8 bases spanning the gap. This CDR3 has 15 amino acids.

V and J are TRBV15 and TRBJ1-4, with no clear D. This CDR3 comprises 14 residues. Per germline, CDR1 LNHNV and CDR2 YYDKDF (reference sequence). V shed 1 base and J shed 0 bases, with 3 bases lying between them. This CDR3 reads CATSRGTTNEKLFF. The CDR3 DNA follows: TGTGCCACCAGCAGAGGAACAACTAATGAAAAACTGTTTTTT.

The gene calls are TRBV4-3 and TRBJ1-5; D ambiguous. V dropped 4 bases and J dropped 7 bases, with 17 bases sitting between them. This CDR3 contains 15 residues. In germline, CDR1 is LGHNA, CDR2 YSLEER. CDR3 sequence reads: CASSLGLGSGQPQHF. The CDR3 DNA is TGCGCCAGCAGCCTCGGGTTGGGGAGCGGCCAGCCCCAGCATTTT.

The chain recombines TRBV7-3 with TRBJ2-1; D may be TRBD2 (5 bases). The CDR3 runs to 13 residues. Trimming cost V 0 bases and J 7 bases, with 7 bases left between them. Germline values: CDR1 SGHTA, CDR2 FQGTGA. The CDR3 sequence: CASSLTGVNEQFF. The CDR3, as DNA: TGTGCCAGCAGCTTAACCGGGGTGAATGAGCAGTTCTTC.

This clone was observed a single time. The V gene is TRBV7-2, the J gene TRBJ2-3; D is ambiguous. Trimming shortened V by 5 bases and J by 4 bases, and 16 bases separated the two germline ends. Germline V CDR1 and CDR2: SGHTA, FQGNSA. CDR3 length: 15 residues. The CDR3: CASSRRVTIADTQYF. In DNA, the CDR3 is TGTGCCAGCAGCCGCCGTGTGACAATTGCAGATACGCAGTATTTT.

The V call is TRBV9, the J call TRBJ2-1; TRBD2 matches at 7 bases. CDR1 is SGDLS, CDR2 YYNGEE, per germline. The CDR3 contains 17 residues. Germline trimming cut 5 bases from V and 1 base from J; bases unmatched to any gene: 12. Here the CDR3 reads CASSYEASGTSYNEQFF. The CDR3 coding sequence is TGTGCCAGCAGTTACGAAGCTAGCGGAACTTCCTACAATGAGCAGTTCTTC.

CDR3 coding DNA: TGTGCCAGCAGGAACACCTCCTGGGGGGAGGACTATGGCTACACCTTC. Translating it yields CASRNTSWGEDYGYTF. The chain uses TRBV9 and TRBJ1-2; perhaps TRBD1 as D (5 bases). Looked up from germline, CDR1 is SGDLS and CDR2 is YYNGEE. The V end lost 5 bases, the J end lost 3 bases, and 20 bases lay between the germline ends. This CDR3 has 16 residues.

The chain recombines TRBV7-9 with TRBJ1-2; no definite D call. Trimming pared 5 bases from V and 1 base from J, leaving 11 bases between. The CDR3 consists of 14 residues. The germline V gene has CDR1 SEHNR and CDR2 FQNEAQ (reference sequence). CDR3 residues: CASSPWPSNYGYTF. CDR3 nucleotides: TGTGCCAGCAGCCCTTGGCCCAGTAACTATGGCTACACCTTC.

This clone is classed as medium-sized (0.01 to 0.1%). This chain uses TRBV7-6 with TRBJ2-1, with D possibly matching TRBD1 (6 bases). With 5 bases removed from V and 8 bases from J, the gap between germline ends came to 19 bases. The CDR3 extends over 15 amino acids. Germline-derived CDR1 and CDR2 are SGHVS and FNYEAQ. CDR3 sequence: CASSQTRVQGDEQFF. The CDR3 region has the DNA TGTGCCAGCAGCCAAACAAGAGTACAGGGTGATGAGCAGTTCTTC.

V usage is TRBV28 and J usage is TRBJ2-5, with D possibly matching TRBD2 (8 bases). CDR1 is MDHEN, CDR2 SYDVKM, per germline. CDR3 length: 16 amino acids. Trimming took off 8 bases at V and 5 bases at J, with 24 bases between the two ends. The CDR3 sequence is CASLKQGGGTAETQYF. CDR3 DNA sequence: TGTGCCAGCTTGAAACAGGGCGGGGGGACAGCGGAGACCCAGTACTTC. The variable domain in full, with the rest retrieved from reference TRBV28 and TRBJ2-5, is DVKVTQSSRYLVKRTGEKVFLECVQDMDHENMFWYRQDPGLGLRLIYFSYDVKMKEKGDIPEGYSVSREKKERFSLILESASTNQTSMYLCASLKQGGGTAETQYFGPGTRLLVL.

The V and J genes are TRBV9 and TRBJ1-1; D not certain. This CDR3 region has 13 residues. V was cut by 0 bases and J by 1 base, with 4 bases left in between. Germline V gives CDR1 SGDLS, CDR2 YYNGEE. Here the CDR3 DNA reads TGTGCCAGCAGCGTAGAGAGGAACACTGAAGCTTTCTTT. The encoded protein is CASSVERNTEAFF.

CDR3 in amino acids: CAIRDSHNYGYTF. CDR3 nucleotides: TGTGCCATCAGGGACAGTCATAACTATGGCTACACCTTC. The V gene is TRBV10-3, the J gene TRBJ1-2; a possible D gene is TRBD1 (6 bases). The germline V gene has CDR1 ENHRY and CDR2 SYGVKD. V shed 6 bases and J shed 1 base, with 9 bases lying between them. The CDR3 runs 13 residues.

The chain recombines TRBV28 with TRBJ2-7, with TRBD2 identical over 7 bases. This CDR3 has 16 amino acids. The V gene end was trimmed by 3 bases and the J gene end by 2 bases; junction bases not matched to a gene: 10. Germline-derived CDR1 and CDR2 are MDHEN and SYDVKM. For the CDR3, the DNA is TGTGCCAGCAGTTTTCTGTTTGGGCTAGCGGCCTACGAGCAGTACTTC. Protein: CASSFLFGLAAYEQYF.